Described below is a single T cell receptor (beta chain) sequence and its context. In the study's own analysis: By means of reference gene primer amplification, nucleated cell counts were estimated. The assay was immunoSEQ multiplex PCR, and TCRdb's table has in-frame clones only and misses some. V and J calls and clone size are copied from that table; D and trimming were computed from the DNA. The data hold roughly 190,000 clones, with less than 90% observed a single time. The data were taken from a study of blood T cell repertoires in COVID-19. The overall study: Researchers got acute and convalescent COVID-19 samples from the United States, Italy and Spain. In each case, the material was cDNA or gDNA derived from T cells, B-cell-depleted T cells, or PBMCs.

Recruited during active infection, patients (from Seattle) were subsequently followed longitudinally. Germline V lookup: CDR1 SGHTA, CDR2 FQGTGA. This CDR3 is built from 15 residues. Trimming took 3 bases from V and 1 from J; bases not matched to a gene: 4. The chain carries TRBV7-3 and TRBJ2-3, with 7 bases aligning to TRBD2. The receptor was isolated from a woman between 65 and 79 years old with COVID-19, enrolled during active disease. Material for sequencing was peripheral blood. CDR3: CASSFQAGGTDTQYF. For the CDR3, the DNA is TGTGCCAGCAGCTTCCAGGCGGGGGGCACAGATACGCAGTATTTT.